This T cell receptor beta chain was captured by sequencing in a study of blood T cells in healthy people across ages. The CDR3 consists of 15 residues. V dropped 0 bases and J dropped 2 bases, with 11 bases sitting between them. Germline CDR1 and CDR2: LGHNA and YSLEER. Alongside a J-beta primer mix, a sample-barcoded 5' primer served in a second PCR lasting about 7 to 12 cycles. Each CDR3 protein is one row after TCRdb ran MiXCR on the 5' RACE reads. The sample lists 550,000 to 700,000 distinct CDR3 sequences, 27% occurring once. This clonotype was picked up a small number of times. Each sample yielded at least 6 million isolated PBMCs. Total RNA amounts of at least 5.5 micrograms were extracted per sample.

This TCR was recovered from a woman in her seventies in good health. The rearrangement uses TRBV4-3 and TRBJ2-7; D unclear. The sample was blood. The CDR3 here is CASSQEMAATYEQYF. The CDR3 DNA sequence: TGCGCCAGCAGCCAAGAGATGGCAGCCACCTACGAGCAGTACTTC.